These T cell receptor beta chains were read from a single sample in a study of blood T cell repertoires in COVID-19. Only in-frame clones appear in the TCRdb table, and some are missing; sequencing was by immunoSEQ multiplex PCR. The sample carries 93,000 or so clones, approximately 84% recorded once. Specimen: peripheral blood. The receptors were sampled from a human donor in a cohort sampled during active COVID-19. CDR3s include the opening cysteine and the closing phenylalanine or tryptophan. D genes are given only for firm matches. A row's size may be missing; if present it is once, few, many or a size class.

TRBV15	TRBD1	TRBJ1-1	-	CATSKRQGKYTEAFF	TGTGCCACCAGCAAAAGACAGGGGAAGTACACTGAAGCTTTCTTT
TRBV6-1	TRBD1	TRBJ2-2	-	CASREPGQGSAGELFF	TGTGCCAGCAGGGAACCGGGACAGGGGAGCGCCGGGGAGCTGTTTTTT
TRBV7-9	-	TRBJ2-3	once	CASSPTPAGVDTDTQYF	TGTGCCAGCAGCCCGACCCCCGCCGGGGTGGACACAGATACGCAGTATTTT
TRBV7-9	-	TRBJ2-7	many	CASSQATGTRKYF	TGTGCCAGCAGCCAGGCTACCGGGACACGAAAGTACTTC
TRBV3-1/TRBV3-2	-	TRBJ1-1	-	CASSPRGGTEAFF	TGTGCCAGCAGCCCTAGGGGGGGGACTGAAGCTTTCTTT
TRBV20-1	TRBD2	TRBJ2-4	-	CSASGEGLMDIQYF	TGCAGTGCTAGTGGGGAGGGGTTGATGGACATTCAGTACTTC
TRBV28	TRBD1	TRBJ2-7	-	CASSPNGQGSYEQYF	TGTGCCAGCAGTCCAAATGGACAGGGTTCCTACGAGCAGTACTTC
TRBV28	TRBD2	TRBJ2-1	-	CASSIGTSRSVDEQFF	TGTGCCAGCAGTATAGGGACTAGCCGGAGTGTCGATGAGCAGTTCTTC
TRBV5-6	-	TRBJ2-1	-	CASSLSAGRSYNEQFF	TGTGCCAGCAGCTTATCGGCGGGGAGGTCCTACAATGAGCAGTTCTTC
TRBV18	-	TRBJ2-4	-	CASSPFGGPSAEPQYF	TGTGCCAGCTCACCATTTGGAGGACCTTCGGCCGAACCACAGTACTTC
TRBV5-6	-	TRBJ1-1	-	CASSLTDRMNTEAFF	TGTGCCAGCAGCCTTACCGACAGGATGAACACTGAAGCTTTCTTT
TRBV28	-	TRBJ2-7	-	CASSFKKEGSKVEQYF	TGTGCCAGCAGTTTTAAAAAGGAGGGGTCTAAGGTCGAGCAGTACTTC
TRBV7-3	-	TRBJ2-7	few	CASSFGKYGEQYF	TGTGCCAGCAGCTTCGGGAAGTATGGCGAGCAGTACTTC
TRBV6-5	-	TRBJ1-3	few	CASSSSLGNTIYF	TGTGCCAGCAGTTCGAGTCTAGGAAACACCATATATTTT
TRBV5-1	TRBD1	TRBJ2-1	-	CASSPGTAVLPQFF	TGCGCCAGCAGCCCCGGGACAGCCGTTTTGCCGCAGTTCTTC